The 12 T cell receptor beta chains below were found in one sample sequenced in a study of cytomegalovirus exposure and HLA in healthy donors. The PCR contained 60 Vbeta and 13 Jbeta primers. The table came from immunoSEQ multiplex PCR; TCRdb's copy has only in-frame clones and leaves some out. The sample lists about 190,000 clones; 75% to 90% were seen once. Sequenced: PBMCs. All receptors derive from a man aged 35 to 55 in good health and CMV-seropositive.

The chain joins TRBV28 to TRBJ2-5, with 8 bases matching TRBD1. Germline CDR1 and CDR2: MDHEN and SYDVKM. The CDR3 contains 15 residues. Trimming removed 2 bases from V and 5 bases from J; junction bases left unmatched: 7. CDR3 in DNA: TGTGCCAGCAGTTTACAACAGGGGGTAGGGGAGACCCAGTACTTC. Amino acids: CASSLQQGVGETQYF.

The chain combines TRBV27 with TRBJ2-1; D uncertain. Germline V CDR1 and CDR2: MNHEY, SMNVEV (reference sequence). Trimming stripped 4 bases from V and 2 bases from J, with 12 bases between. The CDR3 loop spans 15 amino acids. The CDR3 is CASSSSSGPYNEQFF. CDR3 DNA: TGTGCCAGCAGTTCATCGTCGGGTCCCTACAATGAGCAGTTCTTC.

This clone has only a few counts. This chain joins TRBV30 and TRBJ1-5, with D tentatively TRBD1 (5 bases). Germline CDR1 GTSNPN, CDR2 SVGIG (reference sequence). The ends were cut back, 0 bases at V and 0 bases at J, with 27 bases in the middle. This CDR3 region has 21 residues. The CDR3 DNA reads as TGTGCCTGGAGTGTACCTGGGGCAAACCGCGGTGGAATTTATAGCAATCAGCCCCAGCATTTT. Translation: CAWSVPGANRGGIYSNQPQHF. The entire variable domain, with the rest obtained from reference TRBV30 and TRBJ1-5, is as follows: SQTIHQWPATLVQPVGSPLSLECTVEGTSNPNLYWYRQAAGRGLQLLFYSVGIGQISSEVPQNLSASRPQDRQFILSSKKLLLSDSGFYLCAWSVPGANRGGIYSNQPQHFGDGTRLSIL.

V usage is TRBV28 and J usage is TRBJ2-7; 9 bases are shared with TRBD1. Germline trimming cut 6 bases from V and 6 bases from J; bases unmatched to any gene: 12. This CDR3 is 15 amino acids long. CDR1 is MDHEN, CDR2 SYDVKM, per germline. The CDR3, as DNA: TGTGCCAGCAGCCGGGATGTGACAGGGGGGTCCGAGCAGTACTTC. Translating it yields CASSRDVTGGSEQYF.

Written as DNA, the CDR3 is TGTGCCAGCAGCATCACTAGCGGGCGGGGGGATGAGCAGTTCTTC. This encodes CASSITSGRGDEQFF. The J gene is TRBJ2-1, the V gene TRBV7-2; TRBD2 matches at 9 bases. The V gene end was trimmed by 5 bases and the J gene end by 8 bases; junction bases not matched to a gene: 10. Germline V CDR1 and CDR2: SGHTA, FQGNSA. The length of the CDR3 is 15 residues. Full variable domain (remainder filled in from reference TRBV7-2 and TRBJ2-1): GAGVSQSPSNKVTEKGKDVELRCDPISGHTALYWYRQSLGQGLEFLIYFQGNSAPDKSGLPSDRFSAERTGGSVSTLTIQRTQQEDSAVYLCASSITSGRGDEQFFGPGTRLTVL.

The chain uses TRBV28 and TRBJ1-2; no clear D. Germline lookup yields CDR1 MDHEN and CDR2 SYDVKM. This CDR3 contains 16 residues. V lost 1 base and J lost 8, with 20 bases in between. The CDR3 loop is CASSLSGTVPLYGYTF. The CDR3 DNA reads as TGTGCCAGCAGTTTATCAGGCACAGTGCCCTTGTACGGCTACACCTTC.

This clone was counted a single time. V and J are TRBV6-5 and TRBJ2-1; D remains ambiguous. This CDR3 comprises 12 residues. Trimming took 0 bases from V and 10 from J, leaving 7 bases between them. Germline lookup yields CDR1 MNHEY and CDR2 SVGAGI. The CDR3 coding sequence is TGTGCCAGCAGTTACTCGGGCTACGAGCAGTTCTTC. This sequence encodes CASSYSGYEQFF.

The V and J genes are TRBV11-3 and TRBJ2-7, with TRBD2 matching over 8 bases. The CDR3 runs 14 residues. In germline, CDR1 is SGHNT, CDR2 YENEEA. Unmatched junction bases numbered 2, after V lost 1 base and J lost 3 bases. The CDR3 loop reads CASSLAGGVYEQYF. The DNA for the CDR3 is TGTGCCAGCAGCTTAGCGGGGGGGGTCTACGAGCAGTACTTC.

The V call is TRBV27, the J call TRBJ2-7; the match to TRBD1 covers 8 bases. The length of the CDR3 is 14 residues. Germline V lookup: CDR1 MNHEY, CDR2 SMNVEV (reference sequence). The V and J ends lost 8 bases and 2 bases, in that order; junction bases with no gene match: 8. CDR3 DNA sequence: TGTGCCAGCGGGGGACAGGTGCGTCCCTACGAGCAGTACTTC. It yields the protein CASGGQVRPYEQYF.

J is TRBJ1-2 and V is TRBV4-3, with 9 nucleotides matching TRBD1. There are 16 residues in the CDR3. The V and J ends lost 1 base and 4 bases, in that order; junction bases with no gene match: 7. Germline values: CDR1 LGHNA, CDR2 YSLEER. The CDR3 DNA is TGCGCCAGCAGCCAAGTCGGGACAGGGCTATTCTATGGCTACACCTTC. Translating it yields CASSQVGTGLFYGYTF.

The rearrangement links TRBV30 to TRBJ1-6; no clear D gene. Trimming pared 8 bases from V and 7 bases from J, leaving 15 bases between. The length of the CDR3 is 13 residues. The germline V gene has CDR1 GTSNPN and CDR2 SVGIG (reference sequence). The CDR3 bases are TGTGCCGGGCCCGGGAACCGGAATTCACCCCTCCACTTT. Translated: CAGPGNRNSPLHF.

The chain is built from TRBV6-6 and TRBJ2-4, with D possibly being TRBD2 (5 bases). V gave up 6 bases and J gave up 4 bases, with 19 bases separating them. The CDR3 runs 16 residues. Germline CDR1 and CDR2: MNHNY and SVGAGI (reference sequence). The CDR3 sequence is CASRPPGRGAKNIQYF. CDR3 nucleotides: TGTGCCAGCAGACCACCGGGCCGGGGTGCGAAAAACATTCAGTACTTC.